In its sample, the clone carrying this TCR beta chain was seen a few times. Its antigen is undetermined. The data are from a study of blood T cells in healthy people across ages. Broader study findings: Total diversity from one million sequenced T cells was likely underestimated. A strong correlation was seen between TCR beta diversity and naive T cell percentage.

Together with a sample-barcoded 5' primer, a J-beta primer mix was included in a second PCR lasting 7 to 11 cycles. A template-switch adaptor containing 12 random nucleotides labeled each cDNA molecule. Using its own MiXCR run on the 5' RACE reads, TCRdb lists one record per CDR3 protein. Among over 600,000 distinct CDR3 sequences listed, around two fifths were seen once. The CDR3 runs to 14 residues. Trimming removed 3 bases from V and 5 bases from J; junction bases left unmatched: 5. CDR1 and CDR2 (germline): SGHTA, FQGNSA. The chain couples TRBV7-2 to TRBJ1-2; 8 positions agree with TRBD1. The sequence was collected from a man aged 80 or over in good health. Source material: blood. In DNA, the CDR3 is TGTGCCAGCAGCTTGGACAGGGTTGGATATGGCTACACCTTC. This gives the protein CASSLDRVGYGYTF.